This record covers a single T cell receptor (beta chain). Antigen specificity is unknown. The sample originates from a study of blood T cells in healthy people across ages. Using a J-beta primer mix together with a sample-barcoded 5' primer, a second PCR was run for roughly 6 to 11 cycles. Via MiXCR, TCRdb re-called the 5' RACE reads, giving one row per CDR3 protein. The sample contains approximately 940,000 distinct CDR3 sequences, 48% of which appear only once. Trimming cost V 5 bases and J 5 bases; bases outside gene matches: 7. CDR1 is DFQATT, CDR2 SNEGSKA, per germline (reference sequence). The CDR3 consists of 15 residues. The study, taken as a whole, reports: Diversity of TCR beta correlated strongly with naive T cell percentage.

Isolated per sample were at least 6 million PBMCs. Total RNA extraction produced at least 6 micrograms (per sample) for the study. Material: blood. The V and J genes are TRBV20-1 and TRBJ2-1, with 12 bases identical to TRBD2. This TCR was recovered from a man aged 25 to 40 in good health. The CDR3 loop is CSALGLAGLNNEQFF. The CDR3 nucleotides are TGCAGTGCTCTGGGACTAGCGGGCTTAAACAATGAGCAGTTCTTC.